This is a list of T cell receptor beta chains from one sample in a study of CD8 T cells in Susac syndrome. From the immunoSEQ multiplex PCR reads, TCRdb called clonotypes with MiXCR, one entry per CDR3 protein. The sample has nearly 110,000 distinct CDR3 sequences; around 94% are singletons. What was sequenced was CD8+ T cells from PBMCs. The receptors derive from a human donor with Susac syndrome. Each CDR3 is given with its conserved first and last residue. Clone size is stated in some rows and not others, as once, few, many or a class when expanded.

CDR3: CASRGGSPTDTQYF; size: few; V: TRBV2; length: 14
CDR3: CASSSGGPRGTQYF; size: NA; V: TRBV12-3/TRBV12-4; length: 14
CDR3: CASSPFLGENTGELFF; size: NA; V: TRBV7-7; length: 16
CDR3: CASSYTRTGGESGYTF; size: NA; V: TRBV6-5; length: 16
CDR3: CSAKETASASDTEAFF; size: NA; V: TRBV20-1; length: 16
CDR3: CATGSDEQFF; size: NA; V: TRBV24-1; length: 10
CDR3: CASREGGDTQYF; size: NA; V: TRBV19; length: 12
CDR3: CASSLGQGDQTQYF; size: NA; V: TRBV5-4; length: 14
CDR3: CASSQDRGAGGYTF; size: NA; V: TRBV4-3; length: 14
CDR3: CASSLGPGAEQYF; size: NA; V: TRBV7-8; length: 13
CDR3: CASSYGLAETQYF; size: NA; V: TRBV6-6; length: 13
CDR3: CASSVGGHGGNNEQFF; size: NA; V: TRBV9; length: 16
CDR3: CASSVEVGGTTDTQYF; size: NA; V: TRBV9; length: 16
CDR3: CASSQSGTSNTEAFF; size: NA; V: TRBV3-1; length: 15
CDR3: CASSSLDWASYEQYF; size: NA; V: TRBV7-9; length: 15
CDR3: CSARPPSATNEKLFF; size: NA; V: TRBV20-1; length: 15
CDR3: CASSVRTGNQPQHF; size: NA; V: TRBV2; length: 14
CDR3: CASSNAGGGDQETQYF; size: NA; V: TRBV7-3; length: 16
CDR3: CSVSNVGRQETQYF; size: NA; V: TRBV29-1; length: 14
CDR3: CSARPRLLAYGETQYF; size: NA; V: TRBV20-1; length: 16
CDR3: CASSVDRDFSPLHF; size: NA; V: TRBV5-1; length: 14
CDR3: CASGETGGSGYTF; size: NA; V: TRBV6-5; length: 13
CDR3: CASSLALGQGYEQYF; size: NA; V: TRBV7-2; length: 15
CDR3: CASSSETEYQETQYF; size: NA; V: TRBV5-6; length: 15
CDR3: CASSRSGTDTQYF; size: NA; V: TRBV25-1; length: 13
CDR3: CASSTTGAGSPLHF; size: once; V: TRBV9; length: 14
CDR3: CASSGNTEGYTF; size: once; V: TRBV9; length: 12
CDR3: CASGTEPNYGYTF; size: NA; V: TRBV6-5; length: 13
CDR3: CASSLQGLGNQPQHF; size: NA; V: TRBV7-9; length: 15
CDR3: CASSADRAFDYTF; size: NA; V: TRBV5-4; length: 13
CDR3: CASSMTGTGFYEQYF; size: NA; V: TRBV5-4; length: 15
CDR3: CASSFTEGQETQYF; size: NA; V: TRBV5-6; length: 14
CDR3: CASSLIGQDYEQYF; size: NA; V: TRBV7-2; length: 14
CDR3: CASRRTARGGLEQFF; size: NA; V: TRBV7-9; length: 15
CDR3: CASSEGTQNQHF; size: NA; V: TRBV2; length: 12
CDR3: CASSPFGGGSYEQYF; size: NA; V: TRBV7-8; length: 15
CDR3: CASSPGLVVEQYF; size: NA; V: TRBV19; length: 13
CDR3: CASSPQGAPEKLFF; size: NA; V: TRBV9; length: 14
CDR3: CASSRQEYQETQYF; size: NA; V: TRBV6-6; length: 14
CDR3: CATRSYGYTF; size: NA; V: TRBV25-1; length: 10
CDR3: CASSQDIGHPRYEQYF; size: NA; V: TRBV3-1; length: 16
CDR3: CASSQDQGQGYGYTF; size: once; V: TRBV4-1; length: 15
CDR3: CASSWGAGGGYGYTF; size: NA; V: TRBV13; length: 15
CDR3: CAILPGGNYGYTF; size: NA; V: TRBV6-6; length: 13
CDR3: CASSQGSSAAYEQYF; size: NA; V: TRBV14; length: 15
CDR3: CATSDGGQQETQYF; size: NA; V: TRBV24-1; length: 14
CDR3: CASSPSRGQFGNQPQHF; size: NA; V: TRBV7-8; length: 17
CDR3: CASSQGGNNEQFF; size: NA; V: TRBV3-1; length: 13
CDR3: CASSQRNEQFF; size: NA; V: TRBV7-9; length: 11
CDR3: CASFRGANTEAFF; size: NA; V: TRBV12-5; length: 13
CDR3: CASSAGLGAGTQYF; size: NA; V: TRBV9; length: 14
CDR3: CASSQQPGGADNEQFF; size: NA; V: TRBV4-3; length: 16
CDR3: CASIRAESSYNSPLHF; size: NA; V: TRBV2; length: 16
CDR3: CASSLSARGRETQYF; size: NA; V: TRBV27; length: 15
CDR3: CASSSDPTGGGRHEQFF; size: NA; V: TRBV7-3; length: 17
CDR3: CASTQTGGNTGELFF; size: NA; V: TRBV25-1; length: 15